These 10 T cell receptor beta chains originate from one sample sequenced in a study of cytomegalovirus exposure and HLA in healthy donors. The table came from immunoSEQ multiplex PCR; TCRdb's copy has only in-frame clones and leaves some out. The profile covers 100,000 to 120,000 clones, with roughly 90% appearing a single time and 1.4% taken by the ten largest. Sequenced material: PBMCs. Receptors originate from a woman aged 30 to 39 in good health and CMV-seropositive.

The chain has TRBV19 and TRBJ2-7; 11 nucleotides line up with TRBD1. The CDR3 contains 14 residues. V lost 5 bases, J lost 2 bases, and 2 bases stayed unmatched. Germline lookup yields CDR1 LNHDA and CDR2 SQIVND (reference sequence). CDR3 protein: CASSEGQGAYEQYF. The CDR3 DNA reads TGTGCCAGTAGTGAGGGACAGGGGGCCTACGAGCAGTACTTC.

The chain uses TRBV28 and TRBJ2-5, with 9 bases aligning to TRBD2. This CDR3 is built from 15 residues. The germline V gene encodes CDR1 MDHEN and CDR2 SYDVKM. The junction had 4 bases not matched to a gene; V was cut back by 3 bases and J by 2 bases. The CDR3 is CASSLGTSSQETQYF. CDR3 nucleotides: TGTGCCAGCAGTTTGGGGACTAGCAGTCAAGAGACCCAGTACTTC.

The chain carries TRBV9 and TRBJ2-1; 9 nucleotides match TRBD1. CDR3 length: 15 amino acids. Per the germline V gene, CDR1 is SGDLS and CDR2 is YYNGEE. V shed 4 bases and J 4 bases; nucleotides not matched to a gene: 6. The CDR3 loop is CASSSGGTGYNEQFF. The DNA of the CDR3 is TGTGCCAGCAGCTCCGGGGGGACAGGGTACAATGAGCAGTTCTTC.

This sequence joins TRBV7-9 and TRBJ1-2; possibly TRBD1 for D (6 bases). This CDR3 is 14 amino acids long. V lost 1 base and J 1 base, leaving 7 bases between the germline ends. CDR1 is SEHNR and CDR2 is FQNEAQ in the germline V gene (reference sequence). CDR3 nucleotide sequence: TGTGCCAGCAGCTTAGGACAGGATAACTATGGCTACACCTTC. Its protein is CASSLGQDNYGYTF.

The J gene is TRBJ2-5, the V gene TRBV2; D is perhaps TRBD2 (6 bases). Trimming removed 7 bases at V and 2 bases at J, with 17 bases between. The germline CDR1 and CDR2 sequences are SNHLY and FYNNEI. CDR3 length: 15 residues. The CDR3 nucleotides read TGTGCCAGCAAGAGGTGGGCTAGCGAGCAAGAGACCCAGTACTTC. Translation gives CASKRWASEQETQYF.

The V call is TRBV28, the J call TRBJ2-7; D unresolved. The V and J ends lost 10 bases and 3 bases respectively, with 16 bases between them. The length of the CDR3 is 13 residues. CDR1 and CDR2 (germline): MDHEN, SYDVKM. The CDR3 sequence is CATYGMRNYEQYF. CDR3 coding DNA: TGTGCCACCTACGGTATGCGGAACTACGAGCAGTACTTC.

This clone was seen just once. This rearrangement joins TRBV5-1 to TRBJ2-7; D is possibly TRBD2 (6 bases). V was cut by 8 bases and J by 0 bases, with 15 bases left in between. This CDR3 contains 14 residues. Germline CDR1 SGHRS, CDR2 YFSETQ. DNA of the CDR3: TGCGCCAGTTTTAGCGGACCAAACTCCTACGAGCAGTACTTC. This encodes CASFSGPNSYEQYF.

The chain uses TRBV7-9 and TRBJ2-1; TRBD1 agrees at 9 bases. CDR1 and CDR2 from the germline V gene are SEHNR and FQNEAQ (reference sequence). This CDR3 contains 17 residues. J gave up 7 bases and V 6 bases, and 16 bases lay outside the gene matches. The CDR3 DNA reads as TGTGCCAGCAGTCCTACTAAAACAGGGGGCGAGAATAATGAGCAGTTCTTC. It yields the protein CASSPTKTGGENNEQFF.

CDR3 region: CASSPFNGIQADTQYF. CDR3 nucleotides: TGTGCCAGCTCACCTTTTAACGGGATTCAAGCGGATACGCAGTATTTT. The rearrangement uses TRBV18 and TRBJ2-3; D possibly corresponds to TRBD2 (5 bases). From germline, CDR1 is KGHSH and CDR2 LQKENI. Between the trimmed V and J ends, which lost 3 bases and 6 bases, there was a span of 19 bases. The CDR3 is made up of 16 amino acids.

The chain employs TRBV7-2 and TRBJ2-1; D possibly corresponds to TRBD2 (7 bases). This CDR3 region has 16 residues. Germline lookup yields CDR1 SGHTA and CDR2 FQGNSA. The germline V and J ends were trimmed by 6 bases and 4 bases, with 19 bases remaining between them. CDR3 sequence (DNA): TGTGCCAGCAGGGAGACGGGGGGCCTTAGTTACAATGAGCAGTTCTTC. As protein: CASRETGGLSYNEQFF.